This entry concerns a single T cell receptor beta chain. Its antigen is undetermined. The germline CDR1 and CDR2 sequences are LGHNA and YNFKEQ. The CDR3 is 15 residues long. With V trimmed by 3 bases and J by 4 bases, 4 bases remained unmatched. This sample was taken from a study of OX40 agonist ivuxolimab in advanced cancers. Study-level background: In this trial design, patients received ivuxolimab intravenously at 0.01 to 10 mg/kg every 2 weeks. From roughly 20 to 79 years was the age range, with a mean of roughly 59 years, and around 84% were male. Study-wide results and limits: At 0.1-3.0 mg/kg, partial responders had clonal expansion among the lowest observed. A proportion of nonresponders additionally exhibited low normalized T-cell clonal expansion.

TCRdb keeps only in-frame clones here, not all; method: immunoSEQ multiplex PCR. The sample has tens of thousands of clones, approximately 90% seen once. This chain links TRBV4-2 with TRBJ2-3; 10 bases agree with TRBD2. The source of this sequence is an adult with an advanced solid tumor such as melanoma, head and neck, liver or kidney cancer. Source: CD4+ or CD8+ T cells sorted from blood, taken in a trial of the OX40 agonist ivuxolimab. CDR3 amino acids: CASSQELAGSDTQYF. The CDR3 DNA reads as TGTGCCAGCAGCCAGGAACTAGCGGGATCAGATACGCAGTATTTT.